This section outlines one T cell receptor (beta chain) sequence together with its context. The sample originates from a study of blood T cell repertoires in COVID-19. Study as a whole: There were acute and convalescent COVID-19 samples, and they came from the United States, Italy and Spain. Nucleic acid was either cDNA or gDNA, and it came from T cells, B-cell-depleted T cells, or PBMCs.

Original analysis: Nucleated cell number was recorded as an estimate derived from reference gene primer amplification. The data were produced by immunoSEQ multiplex PCR, yet TCRdb's version contains in-frame clones alone and is incomplete. V and J calls plus clone size are reproduced from that table; the DNA served to infer D and trimming. The sample has around 250,000 clones, approximately 92% seen once. This clonotype was obtained from a woman in her 40s who had recovered from COVID-19. Sequencing input: peripheral blood.

CDR3 nucleotides: TGCAGCGTTGAAGAGGGGGGGGTCTTGTATGGCTACACCTTC. Encoded protein: CSVEEGGVLYGYTF. The chain has TRBV29-1 and TRBJ1-2, with a tentative D call TRBD1 (5 bases). The V gene lost 0 bases and the J gene lost 5 bases, with 13 bases spanning the gap. Germline CDR1 SQVTM, CDR2 ANQGSEA. The CDR3 totals 14 residues.